These 25 T cell receptor beta chains were all obtained from the same sample, sequenced in a study of blood T cell repertoires in COVID-19. The table came from immunoSEQ multiplex PCR; TCRdb's copy has only in-frame clones and leaves some out. This sample has roughly 500,000 clones, with approximately 90% found just once. Sample: PBMCs or T cells enriched from blood (not recorded which). The source is a middle-aged woman who had recovered from COVID-19.

V gene TRBV6-5 combines with J gene TRBJ1-2; D gene uncertain. Germline V gene lookup returns CDR1 MNHEY and CDR2 SVGAGI. V was shortened by 5 bases and J by 2 bases, with 9 bases between the two germline ends. The CDR3 runs to 13 residues. The CDR3 coding sequence is TGTGCCAGCAGTCGGGATGTAAACTATGGCTACACCTTC. It specifies CASSRDVNYGYTF.

DNA of the CDR3: TGTGCCAGCAGCTTGGAACCGACAGGAAGAAACACCATATATTTT. It codes for CASSLEPTGRNTIYF. The chain couples TRBV5-4 to TRBJ1-3; D may be TRBD1 (6 bases). V was shortened by 0 bases and J by 5 bases, with 12 bases between the two germline ends. The CDR3 loop spans 15 amino acids. Germline V gene data show CDR1 as SGHNT and CDR2 as YYREEE (reference sequence).

This rearrangement joins TRBV6-5 to TRBJ2-7, with D unresolved. V dropped 7 bases and J dropped 0 bases, with 13 bases sitting between them. CDR1 is MNHEY, CDR2 SVGAGI, per germline. The CDR3 length is 14 residues. In DNA, the CDR3 is TGTGCCAGCAAGGCAGACTTAAGCTCCTACGAGCAGTACTTC. Residues: CASKADLSSYEQYF.

The V gene is TRBV27, the J gene TRBJ1-2, with 11 bases identical to TRBD1. V gave up 10 bases and J gave up 4 bases; unmatched junction bases: 5. The CDR3 totals 13 residues. The V gene's germline CDR1 is MNHEY and CDR2 SMNVEV (reference sequence). DNA for the CDR3: TGTGCCACCGGGACAGGGGGAAGCTATGGCTACACCTTC. Its translation is CATGTGGSYGYTF.

The chain combines TRBV4-1 with TRBJ2-7, with D perhaps matching TRBD2 (6 bases). V lost 1 base, J lost 3 bases, and 10 bases lay in between. Germline CDR1 reads MGHRA; CDR2 reads YSYEKL. The CDR3 consists of 14 residues. CDR3 residues: CASSQGIAVYEQYF. The CDR3 DNA sequence: TGCGCCAGCAGCCAAGGGATAGCGGTCTACGAGCAGTACTTC.

The rearrangement uses TRBV18 and TRBJ2-3; D is perhaps TRBD2 (5 bases). Per the germline V gene, CDR1 is KGHSH and CDR2 is LQKENI. The CDR3 covers 14 residues. V lost 3 bases and J 1 base, leaving 8 bases between the germline ends. The CDR3 region has the DNA TGTGCCAGCTCACCCCGGACTCGCACAGATACGCAGTATTTT. Protein sequence: CASSPRTRTDTQYF.

V is TRBV5-1 and J is TRBJ2-1; the D gene is possibly TRBD1 (6 bases). The CDR3 sequence is 14 residues long. The V end lost 0 bases, the J end lost 10 bases, and 14 bases lay between the germline ends. Per germline, CDR1 SGHRS and CDR2 YFSETQ. CDR3 in amino acids: CASSLGDPGAEQFF. The CDR3 DNA follows: TGCGCCAGCAGCTTGGGGGACCCAGGGGCGGAGCAGTTCTTC.

The chain couples TRBV2 to TRBJ2-7, with D tentatively TRBD1 (6 bases). Germline CDR1 is SNHLY and CDR2 is FYNNEI. The CDR3 totals 17 residues. V lost 0 bases to trimming and J lost 5 bases, with 20 bases between them. CDR3 bases: TGTGCCAGCAGTGAAGCCCTTGGCCACAGGGTAACAGACGAGCAGTACTTC. Translated, it gives CASSEALGHRVTDEQYF.

The rearrangement joins TRBV12-3 or TRBV12-4 to TRBJ2-7, with no clear D. Trimming removed 5 bases from V and 5 bases from J, with 13 bases in between. There are 13 residues in the CDR3. As DNA, the CDR3 is TGTGCCAGCAGTGACAAATTTTTCGACGAGCAGTACTTC. Translated: CASSDKFFDEQYF.

The chain links TRBV29-1 to TRBJ2-5; 10 nucleotides match TRBD2. From germline, CDR1 is SQVTM and CDR2 ANQGSEA. The CDR3 consists of 16 residues. J was trimmed by 5 bases and V by 0 bases; bases with no gene match: 9. CDR3 sequence (DNA): TGCAGCGTTGAAGATCCCCTGACTAGCGGGCGGGAGACCCAGTACTTC. This gives the protein CSVEDPLTSGRETQYF.

The chain carries TRBV6-5 and TRBJ2-5, with 13 bases that match TRBD2. The junction had 5 bases not matched to a gene; V was cut back by 2 bases and J by 5 bases. Germline V lookup: CDR1 MNHEY, CDR2 SVGAGI. This CDR3 has 16 amino acids. The CDR3 DNA reads TGTGCCAGCAGTTACACACTAGCGGGAGGGATGGAGACCCAGTACTTC. This gives the protein CASSYTLAGGMETQYF.

The chain combines TRBV12-3 or TRBV12-4 with TRBJ1-5, with D possibly being TRBD1 (5 bases). CDR3 length: 13 amino acids. The V gene lost 9 bases and the J gene lost 6 bases, with 15 bases spanning the gap. In DNA form, the CDR3 reads TGTGCCAGTTCGGGGGGAAGGGTTCAGCCCCAGCATTTT. Translation gives CASSGGRVQPQHF.

The chain links TRBV2 to TRBJ2-5, with 8 bases that match TRBD1. The V and J ends lost 6 bases and 5 bases, in that order; junction bases with no gene match: 14. Germline V CDR1 and CDR2: SNHLY, FYNNEI. This CDR3 is 16 amino acids long. The CDR3 here is CASRGIWTGWRETQYF. The CDR3 nucleotides are TGTGCCAGCAGGGGGATTTGGACAGGGTGGCGGGAGACCCAGTACTTC.

The V call is TRBV29-1, the J call TRBJ1-4, with D perhaps TRBD1 (5 bases). CDR3 length equals 15 residues. Germline CDR1 is SQVTM and CDR2 is ANQGSEA. The V gene lost 6 bases and the J gene lost 8 bases, with 22 bases spanning the gap. The CDR3 DNA reads as TGCAGCGTAATGGGGGGGTCGGATAACTACGAAAAACTGTTTTTT. As protein: CSVMGGSDNYEKLFF. The full variable domain, with the rest looked up from reference TRBV29-1 and TRBJ1-4, is SAVISQKPSRDICQRGTSLTIQCQVDSQVTMMFWYRQQPGQSLTLIATANQGSEATYESGFVIDKFPISRPNLTFSTLTVSNMSPEDSSIYLCSVMGGSDNYEKLFFGSGTQLSVL.

V usage is TRBV4-3 and J usage is TRBJ1-2; 8 nucleotides line up with TRBD1. Germline V CDR1 and CDR2: LGHNA, YSLEER. CDR3 size: 13 residues. With 0 bases clipped from V and 6 bases from J, the junction kept 0 bases outside the gene matches. The CDR3 spells CASSQEQGDGYTF. CDR3 sequence (DNA): TGCGCCAGCAGCCAAGAACAGGGGGATGGCTACACCTTC.

The J gene is TRBJ1-4, the V gene TRBV2, with D perhaps matching TRBD1 (6 bases). The CDR3 consists of 13 residues. Per the germline V gene, CDR1 is SNHLY and CDR2 is FYNNEI. Deletions cut 7 bases from V and 7 bases from J, with 13 bases between. The CDR3: CASTRQAGEKLFF. The CDR3 bases are TGTGCCAGCACCCGACAGGCGGGTGAAAAACTGTTTTTT.

The chain carries TRBV9 and TRBJ2-7; D is ambiguous. V was cut by 0 bases and J by 2 bases, with 9 bases left in between. CDR3 length: 14 residues. CDR1 is SGDLS and CDR2 is YYNGEE in the germline V gene. In nucleotides, the CDR3 is TGTGCCAGCAGCGTAGGATCTGCGGCCTACGAGCAGTACTTC. This sequence encodes CASSVGSAAYEQYF.

The chain combines TRBV7-9 with TRBJ1-5; TRBD1 agrees at 10 bases. The trim removed 5 bases at V and 3 bases at J, leaving 7 bases unmatched. The length of the CDR3 is 16 residues. Germline assignment: CDR1 SEHNR and CDR2 FQNEAQ (reference sequence). CDR3: CASSPTGTGDNQPQHF. In nucleotides, the CDR3 is TGTGCCAGCAGCCCTACCGGGACAGGGGACAATCAGCCCCAGCATTTT.

This chain uses TRBV7-2 with TRBJ1-1, with a possible D match to TRBD1 (5 bases). The CDR3 runs to 15 residues. CDR1 is SGHTA and CDR2 is FQGNSA in the germline V gene. V shed 2 bases and J shed 6 bases, with 16 bases lying between them. As DNA, the CDR3 is TGTGCCAGCAGCTTAATTGGTCAGGGTACATCTGAAGCTTTCTTT. Residues: CASSLIGQGTSEAFF.

The rearrangement links TRBV13 to TRBJ2-5, with 7 bases identical to TRBD1. Looked up from germline, CDR1 is PRHDT and CDR2 is FYEKMQ (reference sequence). V lost 7 bases, J lost 5 bases, and 4 bases stayed unmatched. This CDR3 is built from 12 residues. CDR3 loop: CASKGGTETQYF. The CDR3 nucleotides are TGTGCCAGCAAAGGGGGCACGGAGACCCAGTACTTC.

The gene calls are TRBV9 and TRBJ2-3; 11 nucleotides line up with TRBD2. V lost 0 bases and J lost 5; bases outside the gene matches: 8. CDR3 length equals 17 residues. Looked up from germline, CDR1 is SGDLS and CDR2 is YYNGEE. The CDR3 loop is CASSVAYLAGGRDTQYF. Written as DNA, the CDR3 is TGTGCCAGCAGCGTAGCGTATCTAGCGGGAGGTCGAGATACGCAGTATTTT.

This clone was observed once. The chain employs TRBV14 and TRBJ2-1, with 7 bases matching TRBD2. The germline V gene has CDR1 SGHDN and CDR2 FVKESK. The CDR3 totals 17 residues. Trimming cost V 0 bases and J 3 bases; bases outside gene matches: 8. CDR3 nucleotide sequence: TGTGCCAGCAGCCAAGATAGCGGGCCTCTTAACTACAATGAGCAGTTCTTC. Translating it yields CASSQDSGPLNYNEQFF.

This sequence joins TRBV7-2 and TRBJ1-1; no firm D call. The CDR3 totals 15 residues. From germline, CDR1 is SGHTA and CDR2 FQGNSA. V was pared by 1 base and J by 5 bases, with 14 bases between. Written as DNA, the CDR3 is TGTGCCAGCAGCTTAGGGAGGGCGAAAATGACTGAAGCTTTCTTT. This codes for CASSLGRAKMTEAFF.

V is TRBV7-2 and J is TRBJ1-3, with D perhaps matching TRBD1 (6 bases). Germline V CDR1 and CDR2: SGHTA, FQGNSA. The CDR3 has 15 residues. Trimming cost V 5 bases and J 0 bases, with 11 bases left between them. CDR3: CASSPTGLSGNTIYF. CDR3 DNA: TGTGCCAGCAGCCCTACAGGGCTCTCTGGAAACACCATATATTTT.

In its sample, this clone was seen a few times. The chain has TRBV18 and TRBJ1-2, with D possibly being TRBD1 (5 bases). Germline loops: CDR1 KGHSH, CDR2 LQKENI. The CDR3 is 12 amino acids. Trimming removed 6 bases from V and 2 bases from J, with 7 bases in between. The CDR3 DNA is TGTGCCAGCTCGGGACTCAACTATGGCTACACCTTC. Protein: CASSGLNYGYTF.